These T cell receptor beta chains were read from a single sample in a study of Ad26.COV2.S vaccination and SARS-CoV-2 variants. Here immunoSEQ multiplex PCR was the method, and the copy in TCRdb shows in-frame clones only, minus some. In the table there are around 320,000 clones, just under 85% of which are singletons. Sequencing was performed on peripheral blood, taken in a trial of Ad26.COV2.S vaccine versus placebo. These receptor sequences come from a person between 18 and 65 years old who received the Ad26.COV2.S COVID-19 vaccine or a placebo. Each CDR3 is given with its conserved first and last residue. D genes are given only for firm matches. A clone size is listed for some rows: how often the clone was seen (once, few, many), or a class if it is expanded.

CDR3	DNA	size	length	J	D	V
CASSLYPGTNTGELFF	TGCGCCAGCAGCTTGTACCCGGGGACTAACACCGGGGAGCTGTTTTTT	-	16	TRBJ2-2	-	TRBV5-1
CASSEAVLAGGEQYF	TGTGCCAGCAGTGAAGCGGTACTAGCGGGGGGCGAGCAGTACTTC	-	15	TRBJ2-7	TRBD2	TRBV2
CASRLMGDRGFTF	TGTGCCAGCAGATTAATGGGGGACAGGGGCTTCACCTTC	-	13	TRBJ1-2	TRBD1	TRBV4-2
CASSLTAGTENTEAFF	TGCGCCAGCAGCTTGACCGCCGGGACGGAGAACACTGAAGCTTTCTTT	-	16	TRBJ1-1	-	TRBV5-1
CASVRPTLNEQFF	TGTGCCAGCGTTCGACCCACACTCAATGAGCAGTTCTTC	-	13	TRBJ2-1	-	TRBV28
CASSLGFTGVSSYEQYF	TGCGCCAGCAGCTTAGGTTTTACGGGGGTTAGCTCCTACGAGCAGTACTTC	few	17	TRBJ2-7	-	TRBV5-1
CATSDRVFYEQYF	TGTGCCACCAGCGACAGGGTGTTCTACGAGCAGTACTTC	-	13	TRBJ2-7	TRBD1	TRBV15
CASSQTRDTEAFF	TGCGCCAGCAGTCAGACCCGGGACACTGAAGCTTTCTTT	-	13	TRBJ1-1	-	TRBV10-2
CASSSGAFDGYTF	TGCGCCAGCAGCAGCGGGGCTTTCGATGGCTACACCTTC	-	13	TRBJ1-2	-	TRBV5-1
CASSQAGQVIYGYTF	TGTGCCAGCAGCCAAGCGGGGCAGGTAATCTATGGCTACACCTTC	-	15	TRBJ1-2	-	TRBV4-2
CASSRETYNEQFF	TGTGCCAGCAGCAGGGAGACCTACAATGAGCAGTTCTTC	-	13	TRBJ2-1	-	TRBV2
CASRAPYSYEQYF	TGTGCCAGCAGGGCCCCCTACTCCTACGAGCAGTACTTC	-	13	TRBJ2-7	-	TRBV5-8
CSVVRRNTEAFF	TGCAGCGTTGTTCGACGGAACACTGAAGCTTTCTTT	-	12	TRBJ1-1	-	TRBV29-1
CASSLGAAGTIYGYTF	TGTGCCAGCAGTTTAGGGGCTGCCGGGACAATATATGGCTACACCTTC	-	16	TRBJ1-2	-	TRBV28
CASRTMDTLPSNSPLHF	TGCGCCAGCAGGACAATGGACACTTTACCATCTAATTCACCCCTCCACTTT	-	17	TRBJ1-6	-	TRBV4-1
CASSKVSGSETFNQPQHF	TGTGCCAGCAGCAAAGTGTCAGGGTCAGAAACTTTCAATCAGCCCCAGCATTTT	-	18	TRBJ1-5	-	TRBV21-1
CASSLGSLAEETQYF	TGCGCCAGCAGCTTAGGGTCTCTAGCGGAGGAGACCCAGTACTTC	-	15	TRBJ2-5	TRBD2	TRBV5-1
CSVGTAYEQYF	TGCAGTGTAGGGACAGCCTACGAGCAGTACTTC	-	11	TRBJ2-7	TRBD1	TRBV20-1
CASSIFSYEQYF	TGTGCCAGCAGCATCTTCTCCTACGAGCAGTACTTC	-	12	TRBJ2-7	-	TRBV21-1
CASSPAGGRSSYNEQFF	TGTGCCAGTAGTCCAGCGGGGGGCCGGAGCTCCTACAATGAGCAGTTCTTC	-	17	TRBJ2-1	TRBD2	TRBV19
CASRPQGTATEAFF	TGTGCCAGTAGACCACAGGGTACTGCCACTGAAGCTTTCTTT	-	14	TRBJ1-1	-	TRBV19
CAGEGVMNTEAFF	TGTGCCGGGGAAGGTGTCATGAACACTGAAGCTTTCTTT	few	13	TRBJ1-1	-	TRBV2
CATSDFERGGSYNEQFF	TGTGCCACCAGTGATTTTGAGCGGGGGGGTTCCTACAATGAGCAGTTCTTC	-	17	TRBJ2-1	TRBD2	TRBV24-1
CASSLGRPANEKLFF	TGTGCCAGCAGCTTGGGTAGGCCAGCTAATGAAAAACTGTTTTTT	-	15	TRBJ1-4	-	TRBV5-5
CASNPTGDGSPLHF	TGTGCCAGCAACCCCACAGGAGACGGCTCACCCCTCCACTTT	-	14	TRBJ1-6	-	TRBV28
CASSIGGAFTDTQYF	TGTGCCAGTAGTATTGGTGGGGCCTTCACAGATACGCAGTATTTT	once	15	TRBJ2-3	-	TRBV19
CASSALTGLSGANVLTF	TGTGCCAGCAGTGCCCTGACAGGCCTCTCTGGGGCCAACGTCCTGACTTTC	-	17	TRBJ2-6	-	TRBV6-1
CASSYSIASGAETQYF	TGTGCCAGCAGTTACTCGATTGCTAGCGGGGCGGAGACCCAGTACTTC	-	16	TRBJ2-5	TRBD2	TRBV6-5
CASMGGNEKLFF	TGTGCCAGCATGGGGGGTAATGAAAAACTGTTTTTT	-	12	TRBJ1-4	-	TRBV6-5
CASSLGRGGEQFF	TGTGCCAGCAGCTTAGGTCGGGGGGGTGAGCAGTTCTTC	once	13	TRBJ2-1	TRBD2	TRBV13
CASSIYFPGGRDTEAFF	TGTGCCAGTAGTATCTACTTCCCAGGGGGACGAGACACTGAAGCTTTCTTT	-	17	TRBJ1-1	TRBD1	TRBV19
CASSFSETQYF	TGTGCCAGCAGTTTCTCAGAGACCCAGTACTTC	-	11	TRBJ2-5	-	TRBV12-3/TRBV12-4
CASSLEASSYNEQFF	TGTGCCAGCAGCTTAGAGGCGAGCTCCTACAATGAGCAGTTCTTC	once	15	TRBJ2-1	-	TRBV7-3